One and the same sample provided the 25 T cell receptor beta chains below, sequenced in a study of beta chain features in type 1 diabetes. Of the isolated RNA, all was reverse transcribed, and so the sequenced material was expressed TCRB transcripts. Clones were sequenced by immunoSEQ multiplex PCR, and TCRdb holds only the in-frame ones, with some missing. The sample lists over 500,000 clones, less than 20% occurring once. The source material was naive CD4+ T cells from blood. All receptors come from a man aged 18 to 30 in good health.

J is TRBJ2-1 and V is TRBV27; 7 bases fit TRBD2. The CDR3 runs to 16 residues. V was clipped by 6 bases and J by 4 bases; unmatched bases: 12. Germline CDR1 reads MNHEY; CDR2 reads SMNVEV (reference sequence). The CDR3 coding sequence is TGTGCCAGCAGCTCTCTTCTAGCGGTACTTTACAATGAGCAGTTCTTC. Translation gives CASSSLLAVLYNEQFF.

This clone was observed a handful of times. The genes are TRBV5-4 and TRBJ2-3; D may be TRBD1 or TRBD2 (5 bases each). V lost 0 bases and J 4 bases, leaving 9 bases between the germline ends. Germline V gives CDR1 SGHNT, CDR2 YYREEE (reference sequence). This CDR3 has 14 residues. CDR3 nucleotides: TGTGCCAGCAGCTTGGTCTGGGACGCAGATACGCAGTATTTT. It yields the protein CASSLVWDADTQYF.

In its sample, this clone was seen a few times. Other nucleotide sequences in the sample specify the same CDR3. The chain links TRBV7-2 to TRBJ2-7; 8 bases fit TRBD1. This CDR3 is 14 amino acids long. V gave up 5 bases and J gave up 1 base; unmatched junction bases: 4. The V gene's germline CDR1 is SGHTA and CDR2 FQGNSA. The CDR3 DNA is TGTGCCAGCAGCCTTACAGGGGGTTCCTACGAGCAGTACTTC. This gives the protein CASSLTGGSYEQYF.

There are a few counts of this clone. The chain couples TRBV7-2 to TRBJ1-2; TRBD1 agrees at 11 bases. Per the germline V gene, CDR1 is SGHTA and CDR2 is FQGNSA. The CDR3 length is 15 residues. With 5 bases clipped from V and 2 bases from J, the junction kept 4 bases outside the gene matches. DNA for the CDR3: TGTGCCAGCAGCCCAGGGACAGGGGGGAACTATGGCTACACCTTC. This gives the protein CASSPGTGGNYGYTF.

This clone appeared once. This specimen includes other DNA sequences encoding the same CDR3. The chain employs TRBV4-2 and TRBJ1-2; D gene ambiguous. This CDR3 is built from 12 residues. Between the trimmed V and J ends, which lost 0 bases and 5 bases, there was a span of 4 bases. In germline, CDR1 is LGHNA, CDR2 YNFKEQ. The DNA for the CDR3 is TGTGCCAGCAGCCAAGATAGGTATGGCTACACCTTC. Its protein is CASSQDRYGYTF.

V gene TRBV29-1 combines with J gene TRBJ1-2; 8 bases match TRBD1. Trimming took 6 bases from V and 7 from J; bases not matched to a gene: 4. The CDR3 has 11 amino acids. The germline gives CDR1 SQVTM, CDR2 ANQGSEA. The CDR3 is CSVGDRGGYTF. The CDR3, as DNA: TGCAGCGTAGGTGACAGGGGTGGCTACACCTTC.

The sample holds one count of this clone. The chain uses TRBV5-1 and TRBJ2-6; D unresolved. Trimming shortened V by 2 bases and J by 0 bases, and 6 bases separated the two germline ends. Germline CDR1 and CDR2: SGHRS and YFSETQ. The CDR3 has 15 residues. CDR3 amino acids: CASSLLSSGANVLTF. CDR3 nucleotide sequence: TGCGCCAGCAGCTTACTAAGCTCTGGGGCCAACGTCCTGACTTTC.

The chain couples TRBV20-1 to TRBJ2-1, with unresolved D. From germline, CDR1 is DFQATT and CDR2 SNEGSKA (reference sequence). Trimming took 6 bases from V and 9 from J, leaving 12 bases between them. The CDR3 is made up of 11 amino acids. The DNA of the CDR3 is TGCAGTGCCAACGTTTTAGCTGAGCAGTTCTTC. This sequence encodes CSANVLAEQFF.

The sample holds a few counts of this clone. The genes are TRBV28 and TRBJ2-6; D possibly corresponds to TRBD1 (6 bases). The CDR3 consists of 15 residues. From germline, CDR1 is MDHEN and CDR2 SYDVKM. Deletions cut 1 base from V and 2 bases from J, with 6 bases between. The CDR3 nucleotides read TGTGCCAGCAGTTTATCAGGGGCTGGGGCCAACGTCCTGACTTTC. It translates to CASSLSGAGANVLTF.

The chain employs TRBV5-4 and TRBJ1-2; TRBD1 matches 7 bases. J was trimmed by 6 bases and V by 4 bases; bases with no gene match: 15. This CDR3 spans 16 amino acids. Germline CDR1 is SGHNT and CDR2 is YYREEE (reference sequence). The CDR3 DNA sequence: TGTGCCAGCAGCCCGGGCGGTGTTGACAGGGTGGATGGCTACACCTTC. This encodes CASSPGGVDRVDGYTF.

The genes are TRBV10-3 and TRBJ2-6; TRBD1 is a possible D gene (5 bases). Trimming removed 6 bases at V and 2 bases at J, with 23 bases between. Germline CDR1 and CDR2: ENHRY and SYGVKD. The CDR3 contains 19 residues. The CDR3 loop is CAIRWTPAPYEAGANVLTF. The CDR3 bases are TGTGCCATCAGGTGGACACCGGCTCCCTATGAGGCTGGGGCCAACGTCCTGACTTTC.

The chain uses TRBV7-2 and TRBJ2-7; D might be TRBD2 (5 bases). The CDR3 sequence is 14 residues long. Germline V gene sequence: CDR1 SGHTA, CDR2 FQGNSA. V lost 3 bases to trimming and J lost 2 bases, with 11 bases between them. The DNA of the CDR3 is TGTGCCAGCAGCTTGGAGGACTTTGCCTACGAGCAGTACTTC. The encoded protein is CASSLEDFAYEQYF.

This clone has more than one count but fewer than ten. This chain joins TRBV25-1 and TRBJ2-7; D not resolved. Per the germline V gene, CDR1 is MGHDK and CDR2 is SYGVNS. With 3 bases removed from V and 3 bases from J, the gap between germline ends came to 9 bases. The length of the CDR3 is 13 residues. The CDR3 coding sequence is TGTGCCAGCAGTGAGGGTCTTGGCTACGAGCAGTACTTC. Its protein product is CASSEGLGYEQYF.

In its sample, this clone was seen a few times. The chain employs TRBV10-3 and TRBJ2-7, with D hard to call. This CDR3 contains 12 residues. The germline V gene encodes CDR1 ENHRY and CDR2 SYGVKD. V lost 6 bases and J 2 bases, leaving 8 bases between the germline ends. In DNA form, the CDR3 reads TGTGCCATCAGATCGCAGACCTACGAGCAGTACTTC. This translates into CAIRSQTYEQYF.

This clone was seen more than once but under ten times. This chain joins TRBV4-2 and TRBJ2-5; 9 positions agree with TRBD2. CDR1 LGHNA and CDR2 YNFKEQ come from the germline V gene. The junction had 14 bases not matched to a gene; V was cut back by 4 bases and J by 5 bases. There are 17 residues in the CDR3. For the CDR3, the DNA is TGTGCCAGCAGCCGAGCCTCTGGCGGGGGGGCCGGGGAGACCCAGTACTTC. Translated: CASSRASGGGAGETQYF.

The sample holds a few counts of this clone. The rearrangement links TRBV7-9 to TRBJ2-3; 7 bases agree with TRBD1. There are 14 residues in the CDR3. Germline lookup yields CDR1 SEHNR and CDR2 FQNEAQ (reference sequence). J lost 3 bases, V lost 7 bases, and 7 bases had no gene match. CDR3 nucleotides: TGTGCCAGCACCGACAGGGCAGGTACAGATACGCAGTATTTT. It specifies CASTDRAGTDTQYF.

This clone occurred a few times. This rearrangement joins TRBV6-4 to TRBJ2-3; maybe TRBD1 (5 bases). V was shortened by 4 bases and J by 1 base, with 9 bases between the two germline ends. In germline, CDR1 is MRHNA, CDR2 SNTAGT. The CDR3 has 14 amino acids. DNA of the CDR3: TGTGCCAGCAGTGTGGGGCGTCGCACAGATACGCAGTATTTT. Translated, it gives CASSVGRRTDTQYF.

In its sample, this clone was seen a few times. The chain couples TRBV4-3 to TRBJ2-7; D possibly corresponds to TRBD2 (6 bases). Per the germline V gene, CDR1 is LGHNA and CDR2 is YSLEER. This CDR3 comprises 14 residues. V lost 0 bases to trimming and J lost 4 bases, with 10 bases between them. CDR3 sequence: CASSQDASAYEQYF. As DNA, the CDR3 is TGCGCCAGCAGCCAAGACGCTAGCGCTTACGAGCAGTACTTC.

CDR3: CASSLGGASDTQYF. The DNA of the CDR3 is TGTGCCAGCAGCTTAGGGGGGGCATCAGATACGCAGTATTTT. The chain recombines TRBV5-4 with TRBJ2-3; the D gene is possibly TRBD2 (7 bases). Germline lookup yields CDR1 SGHNT and CDR2 YYREEE (reference sequence). Trimming removed 2 bases at V and 4 bases at J, with 11 bases between. The CDR3 totals 14 residues. Complete variable domain (other parts from reference TRBV5-4 and TRBJ2-3): ETGVTQSPTHLIKTRGQQVTLRCSSQSGHNTVSWYQQALGQGPQFIFQYYREEENGRGNFPPRFSGLQFPNYSSELNVNALELDDSALYLCASSLGGASDTQYFGPGTRLTVL.

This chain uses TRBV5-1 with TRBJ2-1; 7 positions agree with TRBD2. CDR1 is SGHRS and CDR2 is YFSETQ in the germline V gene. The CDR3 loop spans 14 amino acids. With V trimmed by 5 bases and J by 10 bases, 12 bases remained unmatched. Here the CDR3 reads CASRPRDYTREQFF. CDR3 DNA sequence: TGCGCCAGCAGACCTAGGGACTACACGCGAGAGCAGTTCTTC. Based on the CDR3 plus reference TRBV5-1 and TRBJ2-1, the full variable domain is KAGVTQTPRYLIKTRGQQVTLSCSPISGHRSVSWYQQTPGQGLQFLFEYFSETQRNKGNFPGRFSGRQFSNSRSEMNVSTLELGDSALYLCASRPRDYTREQFFGPGTRLTVL.

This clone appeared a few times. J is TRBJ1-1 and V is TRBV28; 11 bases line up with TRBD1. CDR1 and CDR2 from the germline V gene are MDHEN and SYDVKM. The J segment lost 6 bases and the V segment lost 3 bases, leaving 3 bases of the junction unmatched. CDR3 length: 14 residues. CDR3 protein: CASSLDRGPPEAFF. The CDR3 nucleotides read TGTGCCAGCAGTTTGGACAGGGGGCCCCCTGAAGCTTTCTTT.

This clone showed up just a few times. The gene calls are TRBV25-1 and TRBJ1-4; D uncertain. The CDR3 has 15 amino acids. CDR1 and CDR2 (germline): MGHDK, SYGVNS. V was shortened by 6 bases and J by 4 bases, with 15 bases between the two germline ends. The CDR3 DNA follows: TGTGCCAGCAGCCAACTGGGCGGAATTAATGAAAAACTGTTTTTT. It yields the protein CASSQLGGINEKLFF.

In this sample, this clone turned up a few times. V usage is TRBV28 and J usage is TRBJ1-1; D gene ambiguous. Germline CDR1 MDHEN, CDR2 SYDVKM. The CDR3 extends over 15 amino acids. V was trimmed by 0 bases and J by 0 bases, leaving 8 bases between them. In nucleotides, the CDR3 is TGTGCCAGCAGTTTATGGCAGACTATGAACACTGAAGCTTTCTTT. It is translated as CASSLWQTMNTEAFF.

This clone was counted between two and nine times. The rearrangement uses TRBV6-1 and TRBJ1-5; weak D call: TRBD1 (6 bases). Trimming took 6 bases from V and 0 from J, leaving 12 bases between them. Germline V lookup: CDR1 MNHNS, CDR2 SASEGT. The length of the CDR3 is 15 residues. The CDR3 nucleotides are TGTGCCAGCAGGGACAGACAAAATAGCAATCAGCCCCAGCATTTT. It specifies CASRDRQNSNQPQHF.

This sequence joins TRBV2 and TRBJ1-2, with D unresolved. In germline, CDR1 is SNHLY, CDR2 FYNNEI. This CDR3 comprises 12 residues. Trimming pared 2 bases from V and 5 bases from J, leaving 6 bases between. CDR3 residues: CASSESGYGYTF. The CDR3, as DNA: TGTGCCAGCAGTGAATCGGGTTATGGCTACACCTTC.